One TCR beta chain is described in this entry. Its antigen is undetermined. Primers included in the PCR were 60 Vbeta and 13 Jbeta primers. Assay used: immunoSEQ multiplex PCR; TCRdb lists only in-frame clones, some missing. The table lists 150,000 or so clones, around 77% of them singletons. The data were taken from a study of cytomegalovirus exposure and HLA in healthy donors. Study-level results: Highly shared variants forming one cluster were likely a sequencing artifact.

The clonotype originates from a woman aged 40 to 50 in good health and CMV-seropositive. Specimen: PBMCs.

The CDR3 loop is CASSLVTYRYTF. The CDR3 DNA is TGTGCCAGCAGCTTAGTCACTTATCGCTACACCTTC. The chain has TRBV13 and TRBJ1-2; D gene ambiguous. V was pared by 1 base and J by 9 bases, with 9 bases between. Germline V lookup: CDR1 PRHDT, CDR2 FYEKMQ (reference sequence). The CDR3 sequence is 12 residues long.